This T cell receptor beta chain was sequenced during a study of glioma-infiltrating T cells. Study-wide results and caveats: Gliomas, especially low-grade, showed above-expected tissue-blood divergence; non-neoplastic patients showed below. Very few CDR3 sequences were shared between tissue and blood.

This clonotype was counted many times. Its antigen remains unidentified. There are 12 residues in the CDR3. V was pared by 3 bases and J by 0 bases, with 5 bases between. Germline assignment: CDR1 DFQATT and CDR2 SNEGSKA (reference sequence). Amplification of TCR alpha and beta CDR3 regions from RNA used iRepertoire nested multiplex PCR. Input was roughly 95-400 ng of tissue mRNA or PBMC total RNA. One entry per CDR3 protein results from TCRdb running MiXCR on the multiplex PCR reads. The repertoire has 95,000 to 110,000 distinct CDR3 sequences, approximately 28% of them found once; the top ten carry around 40%.

The chain is built from TRBV20-1 and TRBJ1-1; no definite D call. This receptor was taken from a human donor with low-grade glioma or glioblastoma, undergoing nonglioma brain surgery, or in good health (not recorded which). Sequencing was performed on glioma tissue, nonneoplastic brain tissue, or PBMCs (not recorded which). Written as DNA, the CDR3 is TGCAGTGCTAGCATGGTGAACACTGAAGCTTTCTTT. It specifies CSASMVNTEAFF.